Below, 29 T cell receptor beta chains from the same sample are listed, as sequenced in a study of CD8+ T cells in alopecia areata. Extracted RNA was reverse transcribed, and the resulting cDNA served as sequencing template. The assay was immunoSEQ multiplex PCR, and TCRdb's table has in-frame clones only and misses some. The table includes about 110,000 clones, approximately 59% detected once. Input material: CD8+ T cells sorted from blood. The receptors here all came from a human donor in good health.

The rearrangement joins TRBV4-1 to TRBJ1-2, with D possibly being TRBD1 (5 bases). Trimming shortened V by 0 bases and J by 10 bases, and 12 bases separated the two germline ends. The CDR3 runs 13 residues. CDR1 and CDR2 from the germline V gene are MGHRA and YSYEKL. DNA of the CDR3: TGCGCCAGCAGCCAAGATCTCAGCAGGGACTACACCTTC. Encoded protein: CASSQDLSRDYTF.

This clone was seen more than once but under ten times. A junction end diverges from the germline sequence, so it may reflect a read error. This CDR3 is also generated by other DNA sequences in the sample. The chain employs TRBV29-1 and TRBJ1-2, with D possibly being TRBD1 (5 bases). The CDR3 is made up of 13 amino acids. Germline loops: CDR1 SQVTM, CDR2 ANQGSEA. CDR3 amino acids: CSVEGQGNYGYTF. CDR3 DNA sequence: TGCAGCGTCGAAGGTCAGGGAAACTATGGCTACACCTTC.

CDR3 bases: TGCGCCAGCAGCCAGGTGATGTACAATGAGCAGTTCTTC. Its protein product is CASSQVMYNEQFF. V usage is TRBV4-1 and J usage is TRBJ2-1, with D unclear. CDR3 length equals 13 residues. Trimming cost V 3 bases and J 4 bases, with 7 bases left between them. CDR1 and CDR2 (germline): MGHRA, YSYEKL.

As DNA, the CDR3 is TGTGCCAGCAGTGACGGGGACTTAATGGAGACCCAGTACTTC. Translating gives CASSDGDLMETQYF. The chain links TRBV27 to TRBJ2-5; D may be TRBD2 (6 bases). The V end lost 5 bases, the J end lost 5 bases, and 15 bases lay between the germline ends. CDR1 is MNHEY, CDR2 SMNVEV, per germline (reference sequence). CDR3 size: 14 residues.

This clone appeared a few times. The chain carries TRBV6-5 and TRBJ1-6; D is possibly TRBD1 (5 bases). V dropped 8 bases and J dropped 9 bases, with 17 bases sitting between them. Germline V gives CDR1 MNHEY, CDR2 SVGAGI. The CDR3 totals 14 residues. CDR3 DNA: TGTGCCAGCGGGGCAGGGAACACGGCTTCACCCCTCCACTTT. This translates into CASGAGNTASPLHF.

The rearrangement joins TRBV14 to TRBJ2-7; TRBD1 aligns across 9 bases. V gave up 5 bases and J gave up 3 bases; unmatched junction bases: 11. CDR1 SGHDN and CDR2 FVKESK come from the germline V gene. This CDR3 contains 16 residues. CDR3 bases: TGTGCCAGCAGCATCACCCGGGACAGGGCTTTCTACGAGCAGTACTTC. It encodes CASSITRDRAFYEQYF.

The genes are TRBV5-4 and TRBJ2-3, with a possible D match to TRBD1 (6 bases). Germline CDR1 and CDR2: SGHNT and YYREEE (reference sequence). The CDR3 length is 18 residues. Trimming removed 4 bases from V and 3 bases from J, with 24 bases in between. The CDR3 nucleotides read TGTGCCAGCAGCACCCCAGGACAGCCAACAAACCCAACAGATACGCAGTATTTT. Encoded protein: CASSTPGQPTNPTDTQYF.

This clone was counted only a few times. V gene TRBV19 combines with J gene TRBJ2-3; D possibly corresponds to TRBD2 (5 bases). The V gene's germline CDR1 is LNHDA and CDR2 SQIVND (reference sequence). This CDR3 region has 13 residues. V shed 10 bases and J shed 0 bases, with 11 bases lying between them. The CDR3 sequence is CATGLTSTDTQYF. In nucleotides, the CDR3 is TGTGCCACCGGACTGACTAGCACAGATACGCAGTATTTT.

A few counts support this clone. The chain has TRBV5-1 and TRBJ1-1; 7 nucleotides line up with TRBD1. CDR1 SGHRS and CDR2 YFSETQ come from the germline V gene. CDR3 length: 15 residues. The J segment lost 5 bases and the V segment lost 0 bases, leaving 7 bases of the junction unmatched. CDR3 nucleotides: TGCGCCAGCAGCTTGGACCAGGGGGAAAGTACTGAAGCTTTCTTT. It yields the protein CASSLDQGESTEAFF. Variable domain in full (rest from reference TRBV5-1 and TRBJ1-1): KAGVTQTPRYLIKTRGQQVTLSCSPISGHRSVSWYQQTPGQGLQFLFEYFSETQRNKGNFPGRFSGRQFSNSRSEMNVSTLELGDSALYLCASSLDQGESTEAFFGQGTRLTVV.

This clone occurred once. J is TRBJ2-3 and V is TRBV28, with a possible D match to TRBD1 (6 bases). The germline V gene has CDR1 MDHEN and CDR2 SYDVKM. This CDR3 region has 16 residues. V was shortened by 4 bases and J by 0 bases, with 14 bases between the two germline ends. CDR3 region: CASSSWGPSSTDTQYF. CDR3 bases: TGTGCCAGCAGTTCCTGGGGGCCTTCTAGCACAGATACGCAGTATTTT.

This chain connects TRBV6-5 to TRBJ2-1; D is possibly TRBD2 (5 bases). CDR1 is MNHEY, CDR2 SVGAGI, per germline. V was pared by 6 bases and J by 7 bases, with 13 bases between. The CDR3 has 13 residues. CDR3 sequence: CASSRSRRNEQFF. CDR3 nucleotide sequence: TGTGCCAGCAGCCGCAGCAGGAGGAATGAGCAGTTCTTC.

The chain has TRBV7-2 and TRBJ2-4; possibly TRBD1 for D (5 bases). CDR3 length equals 17 residues. Germline CDR1 reads SGHTA; CDR2 reads FQGNSA. The V end lost 0 bases, the J end lost 0 bases, and 12 bases lay between the germline ends. CDR3 region: CASSLASRALAKNIQYF. The CDR3 nucleotides read TGTGCCAGCAGCTTAGCTAGCAGGGCCCTAGCCAAAAACATTCAGTACTTC. The full variable domain, completed using reference TRBV7-2 and TRBJ2-4, is GAGVSQSPSNKVTEKGKDVELRCDPISGHTALYWYRQSLGQGLEFLIYFQGNSAPDKSGLPSDRFSAERTGGSVSTLTIQRTQQEDSAVYLCASSLASRALAKNIQYFGAGTRLSVL.

The J gene is TRBJ2-5, the V gene TRBV7-8, with D possibly matching TRBD2 (6 bases). The V end lost 4 bases, the J end lost 3 bases, and 15 bases lay between the germline ends. The germline V gene encodes CDR1 SGHVS and CDR2 FQNEAQ. CDR3 length equals 15 residues. As DNA, the CDR3 is TGTGCCAGCAGCTCAAGACCCTTAGCGGAAGAGACCCAGTACTTC. Protein: CASSSRPLAEETQYF.

The rearrangement uses TRBV29-1 and TRBJ2-3, with no clear D. The CDR3 has 15 residues. The V end lost 3 bases, the J end lost 2 bases, and 15 bases lay between the germline ends. CDR1 and CDR2 from the germline V gene are SQVTM and ANQGSEA. The CDR3 loop is CSVDLDQVFTDTQYF. DNA of the CDR3: TGCAGCGTTGACCTGGACCAGGTTTTCACAGATACGCAGTATTTT.

By proportion, this clone is medium-sized. This sequence joins TRBV7-2 and TRBJ1-4; tentatively, D is TRBD1 (6 bases). The germline V and J ends were trimmed by 3 bases and 8 bases, with 25 bases remaining between them. CDR1 and CDR2 from the germline V gene are SGHTA and FQGNSA. CDR3 length equals 18 residues. DNA of the CDR3: TGTGCCAGCAGCTTTATTCCTCGGGGGGACACCCCAGGGGAAAAACTGTTTTTT. Amino acid sequence: CASSFIPRGDTPGEKLFF.

CDR3 protein: CASGGGDGKVEAFF. The CDR3 DNA sequence: TGTGCCAGCGGGGGAGGGGACGGGAAAGTTGAAGCTTTCTTT. The V gene is TRBV5-6, the J gene TRBJ1-1, with D perhaps TRBD1 (5 bases). Germline CDR1 is SGHDT and CDR2 is YYEEEE. The CDR3 has 14 amino acids. V was pared by 7 bases and J by 7 bases, with 20 bases between.

V is TRBV19 and J is TRBJ1-1, with D unresolved. V was cut by 5 bases and J by 5 bases, with 6 bases left in between. The length of the CDR3 is 11 residues. Germline lookup yields CDR1 LNHDA and CDR2 SQIVND (reference sequence). CDR3 coding DNA: TGTGCCAGTAGTCAAGGGACTGAAGCTTTCTTT. Translating gives CASSQGTEAFF.

V is TRBV29-1 and J is TRBJ1-2; 7 bases map to TRBD1. This CDR3 comprises 13 residues. The V and J ends lost 4 bases and 4 bases, in that order; junction bases with no gene match: 6. Germline values: CDR1 SQVTM, CDR2 ANQGSEA. The CDR3 loop is CSVVGTEGYGYTF. In DNA, the CDR3 is TGCAGCGTTGTGGGGACAGAAGGCTATGGCTACACCTTC. Complete variable domain (other parts from reference TRBV29-1 and TRBJ1-2): SAVISQKPSRDICQRGTSLTIQCQVDSQVTMMFWYRQQPGQSLTLIATANQGSEATYESGFVIDKFPISRPNLTFSTLTVSNMSPEDSSIYLCSVVGTEGYGYTFGSGTRLTVV.

As regards this clone: The junction departs from germline at one end; a sequencing error may be responsible. The chain joins TRBV5-6 to TRBJ2-4, with a possible D match to TRBD2 (6 bases). The germline V gene has CDR1 SGHDT and CDR2 YYEEEE. The CDR3 runs to 15 residues. The CDR3 sequence is CASGLGGEAKNIQYF. The CDR3 DNA sequence: TGTGCCAGCGGCTTGGGCGGGGAGGCCAAAAACATTCAGTACTTC. The complete variable domain, with remaining parts taken from reference TRBV5-6 and TRBJ2-4, reads DAGVTQSPTHLIKTRGQQVTLRCSPKSGHDTVSWYQQALGQGPQFIFQYYEEEERQRGNFPDRFSGHQFPNYSSELNVNALLLGDSALYLCASGLGGEAKNIQYFGAGTRLSVL.

The chain has TRBV9 and TRBJ2-1; a possible D gene is TRBD2 (6 bases). Trimming removed 0 bases from V and 8 bases from J, with 9 bases in between. In germline, CDR1 is SGDLS, CDR2 YYNGEE. The CDR3 has 13 amino acids. The CDR3, as DNA: TGTGCCAGCAGCGTAGGTTCGGGGGATGAGCAGTTCTTC. It specifies CASSVGSGDEQFF.

This clone has only one observation. This chain joins TRBV2 and TRBJ2-7, with D hard to call. Germline values: CDR1 SNHLY, CDR2 FYNNEI. This CDR3 has 14 residues. The V end lost 0 bases, the J end lost 4 bases, and 10 bases lay between the germline ends. DNA for the CDR3: TGTGCCAGCAGTGAAGCCTTCGACCAGTACGAGCAGTACTTC. Its translation: CASSEAFDQYEQYF.

The V call is TRBV27, the J call TRBJ1-1; D not certain. The CDR3 runs 13 residues. The germline V and J ends were trimmed by 5 bases and 4 bases, with 11 bases remaining between them. Germline CDR1 and CDR2: MNHEY and SMNVEV (reference sequence). DNA for the CDR3: TGTGCCAGCAGTCCCGGGGAGAGCACTGAAGCTTTCTTT. This gives the protein CASSPGESTEAFF.

The J gene is TRBJ2-1, the V gene TRBV29-1, with TRBD1 identical over 7 bases. Germline assignment: CDR1 SQVTM and CDR2 ANQGSEA. The CDR3 sequence is 19 residues long. Trimming cost V 4 bases and J 0 bases; bases outside gene matches: 18. The CDR3 DNA reads TGCAGCGTTGTTCCCGTCGAGGCTCCGACAGGGCTCTCCTACAATGAGCAGTTCTTC. Translating gives CSVVPVEAPTGLSYNEQFF.

CDR3 DNA sequence: TGTGCCAGCAGTGGCGGGTTTACCTACGAGCAGTACTTC. This translates into CASSGGFTYEQYF. The J gene is TRBJ2-7, the V gene TRBV25-1, with D perhaps matching TRBD2 (5 bases). This CDR3 spans 13 amino acids. The germline V gene encodes CDR1 MGHDK and CDR2 SYGVNS. V lost 4 bases and J 2 bases, leaving 9 bases between the germline ends.

The chain is built from TRBV25-1 and TRBJ2-7; either TRBD1 or TRBD2 may fit D (5 bases each). CDR1 and CDR2 from the germline V gene are MGHDK and SYGVNS. Trimming took off 5 bases at V and 1 base at J, with 12 bases between the two ends. The CDR3 totals 14 residues. CDR3 sequence: CASSNRDGSYEQYF. In nucleotides, the CDR3 is TGTGCCAGCAGTAACCGGGACGGTTCCTACGAGCAGTACTTC.

This clone was seen only once. The chain recombines TRBV5-1 with TRBJ2-7; the match to TRBD1 covers 7 bases. CDR3 length equals 17 residues. Looked up from germline, CDR1 is SGHRS and CDR2 is YFSETQ. The V segment lost 1 base and the J segment 1 base; nucleotides outside the gene matches: 11. The CDR3 sequence: CASSLPLTGVGSYEQYF. CDR3 sequence (DNA): TGCGCCAGCAGCTTGCCCCTCACAGGGGTCGGATCCTACGAGCAGTACTTC. Full variable domain (rest looked up from reference TRBV5-1 and TRBJ2-7): KAGVTQTPRYLIKTRGQQVTLSCSPISGHRSVSWYQQTPGQGLQFLFEYFSETQRNKGNFPGRFSGRQFSNSRSEMNVSTLELGDSALYLCASSLPLTGVGSYEQYFGPGTRLTVT.

V is TRBV30 and J is TRBJ2-7; D gene unclear. Trimming cost V 5 bases and J 2 bases, with 10 bases left between them. The CDR3 runs 12 residues. The germline V gene encodes CDR1 GTSNPN and CDR2 SVGIG (reference sequence). The CDR3 is CAWGPATYEQYF. The DNA for the CDR3 is TGTGCCTGGGGGCCGGCTACCTACGAGCAGTACTTC.

The gene calls are TRBV7-2 and TRBJ1-5; D is unresolved. Germline CDR1 is SGHTA and CDR2 is FQGNSA. The CDR3 loop spans 14 amino acids. Trimming stripped 4 bases from V and 9 bases from J, with 16 bases between. The DNA of the CDR3 is TGTGCCAGCAGCTCGGACCTCTCTGAGCGGCCCCAGCATTTT. Translated, it gives CASSSDLSERPQHF.

This clone showed up just a few times. The chain joins TRBV29-1 to TRBJ1-1; no firm D call. Germline CDR1 is SQVTM and CDR2 is ANQGSEA. This CDR3 has 12 amino acids. The V and J ends lost 5 bases and 5 bases respectively, with 12 bases between them. The CDR3 nucleotides read TGCAGCGTTTCTAACTGGGGTACTGAAGCTTTCTTT. It encodes CSVSNWGTEAFF.